The 28 T cell receptor beta chains given below trace back to one sample, sequenced in a study of T cells in Graves' hyperthyroidism and ophthalmopathy. What was amplified from RNA transcripts were TCR beta CDR3 regions. First-round RT-PCR with HTBI primers amplified the TCR CDR3 region. From the multiplex PCR reads, TCRdb called clonotypes with MiXCR, one entry per CDR3 protein. The sample has fewer than 700,000 distinct CDR3 sequences, roughly 15% seen once. The sample comprised blood. These receptor sequences come from a woman aged 30 to 39 with Graves' hyperthyroidism.

The chain links TRBV7-9 to TRBJ2-7, with TRBD1 as a possible D gene (6 bases). V gave up 3 bases and J gave up 3 bases, with 15 bases separating them. CDR1 and CDR2 (germline): SEHNR, FQNEAQ (reference sequence). The CDR3 consists of 15 residues. CDR3 DNA sequence: TGTGCCAGCAGCTTGACGATGGGACAAGACTACGAGCAGTACTTC. The encoded protein is CASSLTMGQDYEQYF.

This clonotype was counted ten times or more. The DNA for the CDR3 is TGTGCCAGCAGTGGAACGGTCGCCGGTGAGCAGTTCTTC. This sequence encodes CASSGTVAGEQFF. This chain links TRBV27 with TRBJ2-1; D not resolved. This CDR3 region has 13 residues. V gave up 5 bases and J gave up 9 bases, with 14 bases separating them. Germline V gives CDR1 MNHEY, CDR2 SMNVEV (reference sequence).

The table lists this clonotype with a few counts. The CDR3 sequence is CASSSPGAGGGYGYTF. Written as DNA, the CDR3 is TGTGCCAGTAGTAGTCCGGGCGCTGGAGGAGGCTATGGCTACACCTTC. The rearrangement uses TRBV19 and TRBJ1-2; no reliable D call. The CDR3 contains 16 residues. Trimming took 4 bases from V and 4 from J, leaving 19 bases between them. CDR1 is LNHDA, CDR2 SQIVND, per germline (reference sequence). The whole variable domain, remainder taken from reference TRBV19 and TRBJ1-2, is DGGITQSPKYLFRKEGQNVTLSCEQNLNHDAMYWYRQDPGQGLRLIYYSQIVNDFQKGDIAEGYSVSREKKESFPLTVTSAQKNPTAFYLCASSSPGAGGGYGYTFGSGTRLTVV.

This clonotype has ten or more counts. The J gene is TRBJ1-1, the V gene TRBV12-5, with D maybe TRBD1 (6 bases). The CDR3 length is 17 residues. Germline CDR1 LGHNT, CDR2 FRNRAP. V lost 5 bases to trimming and J lost 1 base, with 20 bases between them. The CDR3 DNA reads TGTGCTAGTGGTGGAACCGGGACATCACTCGGGAACACTGAAGCTTTCTTT. Its translation: CASGGTGTSLGNTEAFF.

The chain links TRBV4-1 to TRBJ1-6; perhaps TRBD1 as D (5 bases). V gave up 0 bases and J gave up 10 bases, with 19 bases separating them. This CDR3 is built from 17 residues. CDR1 and CDR2 (germline): MGHRA, YSYEKL. CDR3 residues: CASSQDHNTRGLSPLHF. The CDR3 DNA reads TGCGCCAGCAGCCAAGACCATAATACTCGGGGACTATCACCCCTCCACTTT.

The chain links TRBV6-1 to TRBJ2-1; TRBD2 agrees at 10 bases. J gave up 13 bases and V 4 bases, and 16 bases lay outside the gene matches. Per the germline V gene, CDR1 is MNHNS and CDR2 is SASEGT. There are 16 residues in the CDR3. The CDR3 DNA reads TGTGCCAGCAGTGGACAGTTCGGCGTAGCGGGAGGATTACAGTTCTTC. Amino acid sequence: CASSGQFGVAGGLQFF.

This clonotype showed up many times. CDR3 residues: CASGPGPGEQYF. CDR3 sequence (DNA): TGCGCCAGCGGACCTGGGCCGGGCGAGCAGTACTTC. The rearrangement uses TRBV4-1 and TRBJ2-7, with no clear D. The CDR3 covers 12 residues. Per germline, CDR1 MGHRA and CDR2 YSYEKL. Between the trimmed V and J ends, which lost 8 bases and 6 bases, there was a span of 14 bases.

This clonotype was seen repeatedly, ten times or more. The CDR3 here is CASRAGATDTQYF. As DNA, the CDR3 is TGTGCCAGCAGAGCGGGAGCCACAGATACGCAGTATTTT. The chain employs TRBV12-3 or TRBV12-4 and TRBJ2-3; 8 bases agree with TRBD2. The CDR3 totals 13 residues. Trimming at V came to 6 bases and at J to 2 bases, leaving 1 base not matched to a gene.

This clonotype has a count of ten or more. The rearrangement uses TRBV7-6 and TRBJ2-1; no clear D gene. CDR1 and CDR2 (germline): SGHVS, FNYEAQ. V lost 1 base to trimming and J lost 2 bases, with 6 bases between them. The CDR3 length is 14 residues. CDR3 coding DNA: TGTGCCAGCAGCTTAGACCCGACCTACAATGAGCAGTTCTTC. The encoded protein is CASSLDPTYNEQFF.

J is TRBJ2-3 and V is TRBV9; the match to TRBD2 covers 14 bases. The CDR3 length is 16 residues. With V trimmed by 4 bases and J by 5 bases, 6 bases remained unmatched. Germline V gives CDR1 SGDLS, CDR2 YYNGEE. In DNA form, the CDR3 reads TGTGCCAGCAGCCCCGCGACTAGCGGGAGGGGAGATACGCAGTATTTT. Its translation: CASSPATSGRGDTQYF.

This clonotype was counted ten times or more. The CDR3 sequence: CASSEWDRSEKLFF. CDR3 DNA: TGTGCCAGCAGTGAATGGGACAGATCTGAAAAACTGTTTTTT. This rearrangement joins TRBV12-3 or TRBV12-4 to TRBJ1-4; 7 bases match TRBD1. V was clipped by 5 bases and J by 7 bases; unmatched bases: 7. The CDR3 totals 14 residues.

The V gene is TRBV11-2, the J gene TRBJ2-2, with 8 bases aligning to TRBD2. The CDR3 spans 17 residues. V trimming: 5 bases; J trimming: 1 base; junction bases outside the gene matches: 9. Germline V lookup: CDR1 SGHAT, CDR2 FQNNGV. In DNA form, the CDR3 reads TGTGCCAGCAGCCTAGTGGCGGGAGGAAAGAACACCGGGGAGCTGTTTTTT. Translating it yields CASSLVAGGKNTGELFF.

As regards this clonotype: A much larger clone lies one base from this, so it may be a read error. V and J are TRBV2 and TRBJ2-7; 7 bases map to TRBD1. The CDR3 spans 13 residues. Germline lookup yields CDR1 SNHLY and CDR2 FYNNEI. CDR3 bases: TGTGCCAGCAGTGTACAGGGGCGGTACGAGCAGTGCTTC. Protein: CASSVQGRYEQCF.

The J gene is TRBJ2-3, the V gene TRBV24-1; D possibly matches TRBD1 or TRBD2 (7 bases each). CDR3 length: 16 residues. Germline V gene data show CDR1 as KGHDR and CDR2 as SFDVKD. Between the trimmed V and J ends, which lost 3 bases and 3 bases, there was a span of 15 bases. CDR3 DNA: TGTGCCACCAGTGATGTGACAGGGAGGGGGACAGATACGCAGTATTTT. It specifies CATSDVTGRGTDTQYF.

In this sample, this clonotype turned up many times. The CDR3 protein is CASSYRVGRGSYEQYF. Written as DNA, the CDR3 is TGTGCCAGCAGTTACAGAGTTGGCAGGGGAAGCTACGAGCAGTACTTC. This chain joins TRBV6-2 or TRBV6-3 and TRBJ2-7, with a possible D match to TRBD1 (6 bases). V gave up 2 bases and J gave up 3 bases, with 17 bases separating them. This CDR3 spans 16 amino acids. The germline V gene encodes CDR1 MNHEY and CDR2 SVGEGT.

This clonotype has ten or more counts. The chain links TRBV5-1 to TRBJ2-3; D call uncertain. Trimming cost V 0 bases and J 6 bases, with 11 bases left between them. CDR1 and CDR2 from the germline V gene are SGHRS and YFSETQ. This CDR3 region has 14 residues. As DNA, the CDR3 is TGCGCCAGCAGCTTGGCCCCCAGTGTGGATACGCAGTATTTT. This sequence encodes CASSLAPSVDTQYF.

This clonotype was picked up a small number of times. This chain connects TRBV2 to TRBJ1-1; D not certain. Germline CDR1 SNHLY, CDR2 FYNNEI. V was shortened by 0 bases and J by 6 bases, with 17 bases between the two germline ends. This CDR3 spans 16 amino acids. DNA of the CDR3: TGTGCCAGCAGTGAAGCGCGGGAATTACCGGTGGCTGAAGCTTTCTTT. It encodes CASSEARELPVAEAFF. Combining the CDR3 with reference TRBV2 and TRBJ1-1 gives the whole variable domain EPEVTQTPSHQVTQMGQEVILRCVPISNHLYFYWYRQILGQKVEFLVSFYNNEISEKSEIFDDQFSVERPDGSNFTLKIRSTKLEDSAMYFCASSEARELPVAEAFFGQGTRLTVV.

This clonotype was counted ten times or more. The chain couples TRBV7-6 to TRBJ2-1; the match to TRBD1 covers 8 bases. Per germline, CDR1 SGHVS and CDR2 FNYEAQ. Trimming at V came to 1 base and at J to 8 bases, leaving 4 bases not matched to a gene. There are 14 residues in the CDR3. CDR3 protein: CASSLGQGADEQFF. The CDR3 nucleotides read TGTGCCAGCAGCTTAGGCCAGGGGGCAGATGAGCAGTTCTTC.

This chain links TRBV6-2 or TRBV6-3 with TRBJ1-1, with TRBD1 matching 9 bases. Germline loops: CDR1 MNHEY, CDR2 SVGEGT. With 5 bases clipped from V and 1 base from J, the junction kept 2 bases outside the gene matches. This CDR3 is built from 14 residues. The CDR3 sequence: CASSGQGQNTEAFF. CDR3 DNA: TGTGCCAGCAGTGGACAGGGGCAGAACACTGAAGCTTTCTTT.

The chain uses TRBV15 and TRBJ2-7; the D gene is possibly TRBD1 (7 bases). The CDR3 has 14 residues. Between the trimmed V and J ends, which lost 5 bases and 2 bases, there was a span of 13 bases. Germline V gene sequence: CDR1 LNHNV, CDR2 YYDKDF (reference sequence). The CDR3 nucleotides read TGTGCCACCAGCGGGGGGACAGATACCTACGAGCAGTACTTC. It translates to CATSGGTDTYEQYF.

This clonotype has only a few counts. The chain links TRBV30 to TRBJ1-2, with D perhaps TRBD1 (5 bases). In germline, CDR1 is GTSNPN, CDR2 SVGIG (reference sequence). The CDR3 sequence is 11 residues long. Trimming removed 8 bases from V and 7 bases from J, with 14 bases in between. CDR3 DNA: TGTGCCCGGGTCGGGGGAGGTGGCTACACCTTC. Translated, it gives CARVGGGGYTF.

This clonotype was counted ten times or more. The V call is TRBV28, the J call TRBJ1-5; D is ambiguous. The germline gives CDR1 MDHEN, CDR2 SYDVKM. This CDR3 is built from 12 residues. V dropped 3 bases and J dropped 5 bases, with 5 bases sitting between them. Here the CDR3 reads CASSFGYQPQHF. CDR3 nucleotide sequence: TGTGCCAGCAGTTTCGGGTATCAGCCCCAGCATTTT.

This rearrangement joins TRBV30 to TRBJ2-7; possible D gene TRBD2, 5 bases. The germline V gene has CDR1 GTSNPN and CDR2 SVGIG (reference sequence). The V end lost 0 bases, the J end lost 7 bases, and 13 bases lay between the germline ends. The CDR3 is 13 residues long. In DNA, the CDR3 is TGTGCCTGGAGTGTACTAGGGTCGGGGGAGCAGTACTTC. This gives the protein CAWSVLGSGEQYF.

As for this clonotype: Mismatch with germline at one junction end may stem from a read error. The V and J genes are TRBV5-1 and TRBJ2-1, with D perhaps TRBD1 (5 bases). The CDR3 length is 12 residues. Per the germline V gene, CDR1 is SGHRS and CDR2 is YFSETQ. The DNA for the CDR3 is TGCGCCAGCACCACCGCAGGGAATGAGCAGCTCTTC. Its translation is CASTTAGNEQLF.

This clonotype has a handful of counts. The chain couples TRBV5-5 to TRBJ2-2; no definite D call. The V gene lost 1 base and the J gene lost 3 bases, with 7 bases spanning the gap. CDR3 length: 14 residues. Per the germline V gene, CDR1 is SGHKS and CDR2 is YYEKEE (reference sequence). The CDR3 here is CASSLYGDTGELFF. In DNA form, the CDR3 reads TGTGCCAGCAGCTTGTATGGGGACACCGGGGAGCTGTTTTTT.

This clonotype was detected ten times or more. The chain couples TRBV30 to TRBJ2-3; 11 bases line up with TRBD2. The trim removed 3 bases at V and 8 bases at J, leaving 7 bases unmatched. Germline V gives CDR1 GTSNPN, CDR2 SVGIG (reference sequence). This CDR3 is 14 amino acids long. The CDR3 protein is CAWRLAGGPVTQYF. Here the CDR3 DNA reads TGTGCCTGGAGGTTAGCGGGAGGGCCCGTTACGCAGTATTTT.

This chain joins TRBV6-1 and TRBJ2-3; 9 positions agree with TRBD2. Trimming cost V 10 bases and J 2 bases; bases outside gene matches: 19. CDR1 is MNHNS and CDR2 is SASEGT in the germline V gene. This CDR3 has 18 residues. CDR3 region: CATSYDNSGRSPTDTQYF. Written as DNA, the CDR3 is TGTGCCACTTCTTATGATAATAGCGGGAGAAGCCCCACAGATACGCAGTATTTT.

This clonotype occurred many times. J is TRBJ1-2 and V is TRBV12-3 or TRBV12-4; possible D gene TRBD1, 5 bases. Trimming took 5 bases from V and 0 from J, leaving 13 bases between them. The CDR3 has 15 amino acids. CDR3 in DNA: TGTGCCAGCAGTAGCCGACAGATTCCTAACTATGGCTACACCTTC. Protein product: CASSSRQIPNYGYTF.